Sequencing of this TCR beta chain was carried out in a study of T cell responses to AZD1222 COVID-19 vaccine. With 1 base removed from V and 2 bases from J, the gap between germline ends came to 16 bases. From germline, CDR1 is SEHNR and CDR2 FQNEAQ (reference sequence). The CDR3 is 17 residues long. The table came from immunoSEQ multiplex PCR; TCRdb's copy has only in-frame clones and leaves some out. The profile shows 130,000 or so clones, around nine tenths of them singletons. The study, taken as a whole, reports: Compared with day 0, the breadth and depth of the Spike-specific TCR repertoire rose significantly after two doses of AZD1222. Unmutated variant regions are reportedly the target of nearly half of TCRs that are spike-specific.

On this clone itself: The antigen is unknown.

This chain uses TRBV7-9 with TRBJ2-3; the D call may be TRBD1 or TRBD2 (5 bases each). Sequenced material: peripheral blood, taken on day 0 of AZD1222 vaccination. The TCR sequence derives from an adult in good health. CDR3: CASSLEGPGGFTDTQYF. CDR3 nucleotides: TGTGCCAGCAGCTTAGAGGGGCCCGGAGGCTTCACAGATACGCAGTATTTT.